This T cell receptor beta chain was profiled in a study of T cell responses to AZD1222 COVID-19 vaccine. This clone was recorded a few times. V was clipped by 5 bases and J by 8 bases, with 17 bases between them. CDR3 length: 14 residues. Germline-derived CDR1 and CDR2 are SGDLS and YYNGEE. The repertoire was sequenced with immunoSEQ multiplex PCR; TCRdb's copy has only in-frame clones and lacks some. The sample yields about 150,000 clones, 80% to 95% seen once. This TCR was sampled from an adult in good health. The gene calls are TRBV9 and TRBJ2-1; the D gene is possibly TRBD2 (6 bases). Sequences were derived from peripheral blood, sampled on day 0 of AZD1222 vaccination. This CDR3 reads CASSGDSRGHEQFF. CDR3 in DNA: TGTGCCAGCAGTGGGGACTCGCGGGGCCATGAGCAGTTCTTC.